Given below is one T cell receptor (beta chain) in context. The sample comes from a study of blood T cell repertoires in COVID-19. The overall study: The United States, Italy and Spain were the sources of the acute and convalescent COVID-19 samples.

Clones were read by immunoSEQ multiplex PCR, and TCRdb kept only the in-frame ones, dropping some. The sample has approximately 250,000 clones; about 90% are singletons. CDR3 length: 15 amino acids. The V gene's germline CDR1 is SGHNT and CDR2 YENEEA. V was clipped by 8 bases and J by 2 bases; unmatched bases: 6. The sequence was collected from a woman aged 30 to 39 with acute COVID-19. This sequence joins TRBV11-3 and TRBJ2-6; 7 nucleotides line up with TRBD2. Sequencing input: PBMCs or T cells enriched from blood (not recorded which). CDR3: CASGPGGTGANVLTF. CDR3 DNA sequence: TGTGCCAGCGGCCCGGGGGGAACTGGGGCCAACGTCCTGACTTTC.